This T cell receptor beta chain originates from a study of blood T cell repertoires in COVID-19. Study-wide background: Whether acute or convalescent, the COVID-19 samples came from the United States, Italy and Spain. T cells, B-cell-depleted T cells, or PBMCs provided the cDNA or gDNA that served as material.

Here immunoSEQ multiplex PCR was the method, and the copy in TCRdb shows in-frame clones only, minus some. The sample lists some 64,000 clones; about 77% were seen once. Sequencing was performed on peripheral blood. The receptor was isolated from an elderly man with active or convalescent COVID-19.

CDR3 nucleotide sequence: TGTGCCAGCAGCTTGACAGGTGGAGCGTACACTGAAGCTTTCTTT. Encoded protein: CASSLTGGAYTEAFF. The chain couples TRBV5-8 to TRBJ1-1; possibly TRBD1 for D (5 bases). Between the trimmed V and J ends, which lost 1 base and 3 bases, there was a span of 13 bases. This CDR3 has 15 residues. Germline V gene sequence: CDR1 SGHTS, CDR2 YDEGEE.